The clone carrying this T cell receptor beta chain was counted a few times. The target antigen is unknown. This specimen comes from a study of post-analysis software for immune sequencing data. Study as a whole: Relapsing-remitting, secondary progressive and progressive-relapsing forms made up the multiple sclerosis disease courses.

Study conclusions and caveats: Controls' normalized Chao1 diversity significantly exceeded that of multiple sclerosis patients. About five TRBV segments occurring more often in patients than controls included TRBV5-6, TRBV5-1 and TRBV20-1.

The CDR3 extends over 14 amino acids. Germline CDR1 is LNHDA and CDR2 is SQIVND (reference sequence). V lost 5 bases and J lost 3, with 13 bases in between. Unique molecular identifiers featured in each of the TCR beta cDNA libraries. TCRdb re-derived calls from the PCR reads in MiXCR, one entry per CDR3 protein. The repertoire holds hundreds of thousands of distinct CDR3 sequences, with approximately 30% as singletons. The V and J genes are TRBV19 and TRBJ1-1; tentatively, D is TRBD1 (5 bases). This clonotype was obtained from a girl aged 5 to 17 with multiple sclerosis. The source material was blood. The CDR3 here is CASSPWGWDTEAFF. CDR3 DNA: TGTGCCAGTAGTCCTTGGGGGTGGGACACTGAAGCTTTCTTT.